A single sample is the source of the 4 T cell receptor beta chains below, sequenced in a study of T cell responses to AZD1222 COVID-19 vaccine. Profiling relied on immunoSEQ multiplex PCR, and the TCRdb table lists in-frame clones only, not all of them. The sample includes roughly 120,000 clones, around 90% seen only once; the top ten take over 4%. The specimen comprised peripheral blood, sampled on day 0 of AZD1222 vaccination. The receptors shown here come from an adult in good health.

This rearrangement joins TRBV27 to TRBJ1-2; unclear D gene. The CDR3 runs 14 residues. Trimming left V 4 bases short and J 4 bases short, with 13 bases between. In germline, CDR1 is MNHEY, CDR2 SMNVEV (reference sequence). CDR3 residues: CASSSAPALYGYTF. The CDR3 DNA is TGTGCCAGCAGTTCGGCCCCAGCCCTCTATGGCTACACCTTC.

The chain links TRBV19 to TRBJ1-3; no firm D call. The CDR3 consists of 15 residues. CDR1 is LNHDA and CDR2 is SQIVND in the germline V gene (reference sequence). V was clipped by 5 bases and J by 0 bases, with 11 bases between them. The CDR3, as DNA: TGTGCCAGTAGTCTTCGGGCTTTCTCTGGAAACACCATATATTTT. It translates to CASSLRAFSGNTIYF.

The genes are TRBV27 and TRBJ2-7, with 10 bases lining up with TRBD1. CDR3 size: 16 residues. The V and J ends lost 2 bases and 2 bases, in that order; junction bases with no gene match: 6. Germline CDR1 is MNHEY and CDR2 is SMNVEV (reference sequence). The CDR3 reads CASSLGTGDGAYEQYF. CDR3 coding DNA: TGTGCCAGCAGTTTAGGGACAGGGGACGGAGCCTACGAGCAGTACTTC.

This chain joins TRBV5-1 and TRBJ2-3; 12 nucleotides match TRBD2. Trimming cost V 4 bases and J 4 bases; bases outside gene matches: 10. Germline V gene lookup returns CDR1 SGHRS and CDR2 YFSETQ. CDR3 length equals 17 residues. CDR3 loop: CASSPRTSGAVSDTQYF. In DNA form, the CDR3 reads TGCGCCAGCAGCCCAAGGACTAGCGGGGCAGTCTCAGATACGCAGTATTTT.